This TCR beta chain originates from a study of cytomegalovirus exposure and HLA in healthy donors. The study's findings and limits: In a later analysis, the majority of CMV-associated beta chains seemingly showed HLA restriction.

The V and J ends lost 7 bases and 2 bases respectively, with 14 bases between them. The CDR3 has 14 residues. CDR1 and CDR2 (germline): MNHNS, SASEGT. A multiplex PCR was run with 60 Vbeta primers and 13 Jbeta primers. The table came from immunoSEQ multiplex PCR; TCRdb's copy has only in-frame clones and leaves some out. This sample has roughly 130,000 clones, with roughly 80% found just once. This clone occurred a few times. Its antigen is as yet unknown. The clonotype originates from a man younger than 40 in good health and CMV-seronegative. This chain connects TRBV6-1 to TRBJ1-2; tentatively, D is TRBD1 (5 bases). Sequenced sample: PBMCs. CDR3 loop: CASKTGGGNYGYTF. DNA of the CDR3: TGTGCCAGCAAGACCGGGGGGGGGAACTATGGCTACACCTTC.